One sample yielded the 21 T cell receptor beta chains listed below, sequenced in a study of T cells in Graves' hyperthyroidism and ophthalmopathy. Amplification targeted TCR beta CDR3 regions from RNA transcripts. The TCR CDR3 first-round RT-PCR relied on the HTBI primer set. TCRdb fed the multiplex PCR reads into MiXCR, producing one record per CDR3 protein. In the table there are under 450,000 distinct CDR3 sequences, around 16% of which are singletons. The sequenced sample was blood. These receptor sequences come from a woman between 18 and 29 years old with Graves' hyperthyroidism.

V and J are TRBV6-1 and TRBJ1-4; D not certain. This CDR3 comprises 14 residues. The V and J ends lost 7 bases and 0 bases respectively, with 9 bases between them. Germline V lookup: CDR1 MNHNS, CDR2 SASEGT. CDR3: CASKNPATNEKLFF. The CDR3 DNA follows: TGTGCCAGCAAGAACCCTGCAACTAATGAAAAACTGTTTTTT.

This rearrangement joins TRBV20-1 to TRBJ2-3, with a tentative D call TRBD1 (5 bases). This CDR3 has 13 residues. Germline CDR1 is DFQATT and CDR2 is SNEGSKA (reference sequence). The germline V and J ends were trimmed by 0 bases and 8 bases, with 12 bases remaining between them. The CDR3 bases are TGCAGTGCTAGAGACAGGGTCACAAGTACGCAGTATTTT. Amino acid sequence: CSARDRVTSTQYF.

This clonotype was observed many times. This chain uses TRBV28 with TRBJ1-5; the D gene is possibly TRBD1 (5 bases). The germline V gene has CDR1 MDHEN and CDR2 SYDVKM. Trimming took 3 bases from V and 1 from J, leaving 13 bases between them. The length of the CDR3 is 16 residues. The CDR3 sequence: CASSFVGRDSNQPQHF. The CDR3 DNA follows: TGTGCCAGCAGTTTCGTAGGCAGGGACAGCAATCAGCCCCAGCATTTT.

This clonotype was seen at least ten times. The rearrangement joins TRBV20-1 to TRBJ2-2; D might be TRBD2 (5 bases). Germline values: CDR1 DFQATT, CDR2 SNEGSKA (reference sequence). CDR3 length equals 16 residues. V was cut by 0 bases and J by 3 bases, with 14 bases left in between. The CDR3 spells CSARDRDSGYTGELFF. CDR3 DNA sequence: TGCAGTGCTAGAGATCGAGATTCGGGATACACCGGGGAGCTGTTTTTT.

This clonotype was detected a few times. The chain recombines TRBV29-1 with TRBJ2-3, with D possibly being TRBD1 (6 bases). The CDR3 is made up of 14 amino acids. Germline V lookup: CDR1 SQVTM, CDR2 ANQGSEA. Trimming removed 6 bases from V and 3 bases from J, with 16 bases in between. CDR3 bases: TGCAGCGTCGCCCCGGGACAAGGGACAGATACGCAGTATTTT. It translates to CSVAPGQGTDTQYF.

In its sample, this clonotype was seen many times. This chain links TRBV18 with TRBJ1-1; 11 nucleotides align to TRBD1. The V and J ends lost 6 bases and 6 bases, in that order; junction bases with no gene match: 6. Germline V lookup: CDR1 KGHSH, CDR2 LQKENI. The CDR3 loop spans 14 amino acids. CDR3 sequence (DNA): TGTGCCAGCTCGCCGGACAGGGGGCGGCCTGAAGCTTTCTTT. Translating it yields CASSPDRGRPEAFF.

This clonotype was counted many times. The chain links TRBV2 to TRBJ1-3; a possible D gene is TRBD1 (5 bases). This CDR3 spans 12 amino acids. Germline lookup yields CDR1 SNHLY and CDR2 FYNNEI. The ends were cut back, 3 bases at V and 15 bases at J, with 15 bases in the middle. The CDR3 nucleotides are TGTGCCAGCAGTGATGGGGCCGGACGTGGATATTTT. Its translation is CASSDGAGRGYF.

This chain uses TRBV4-1 with TRBJ2-5; D perhaps matches TRBD1 (6 bases). Germline CDR1 MGHRA, CDR2 YSYEKL. V shed 8 bases and J shed 0 bases, with 19 bases lying between them. The CDR3 is 16 amino acids. The CDR3 bases are TGCGCCAGCGGGCCTGGCCACAGGGTTGACCAAGAGACCCAGTACTTC. This translates into CASGPGHRVDQETQYF.

The chain carries TRBV2 and TRBJ2-2; TRBD2 matches 12 bases. Trimming took 7 bases from V and 0 from J; bases not matched to a gene: 6. The CDR3 is made up of 17 amino acids. Germline loops: CDR1 SNHLY, CDR2 FYNNEI. CDR3 region: CASNPGLAGTNTGELFF. The CDR3 nucleotides are TGTGCCAGCAACCCGGGACTAGCGGGCACGAACACCGGGGAGCTGTTTTTT.

This clonotype was observed at least ten times. The chain is built from TRBV7-9 and TRBJ2-7; no firm D call. V lost 0 bases and J lost 2, with 20 bases in between. CDR1 and CDR2 (germline): SEHNR, FQNEAQ (reference sequence). The CDR3 is 18 residues long. The CDR3 reads CASSLADPGDGEPYEQYF. The CDR3 coding sequence is TGTGCCAGCAGCTTAGCGGATCCAGGCGATGGAGAACCCTACGAGCAGTACTTC.

The rearrangement uses TRBV20-1 and TRBJ2-2; no clear D gene. The CDR3 runs 14 residues. Germline loops: CDR1 DFQATT, CDR2 SNEGSKA (reference sequence). V lost 0 bases and J lost 0, with 5 bases in between. CDR3 protein: CSAREASNTGELFF. The CDR3 coding sequence is TGCAGTGCTAGAGAAGCCTCGAACACCGGGGAGCTGTTTTTT.

This clonotype was counted between two and nine times. The chain combines TRBV7-9 with TRBJ1-2; unclear D gene. This CDR3 is built from 14 residues. V lost 3 bases and J lost 3, with 11 bases in between. CDR1 SEHNR and CDR2 FQNEAQ come from the germline V gene (reference sequence). Written as DNA, the CDR3 is TGTGCCAGCAGCTTCCCTCCTGGCCACTATGGCTACACCTTC. It specifies CASSFPPGHYGYTF.

This clonotype showed up just a few times. The junction and the germline gene differ at one end; a read error may be behind it. The CDR3 here is CATGRDGGVETQYF. For the CDR3, the DNA is TGTGCCACCGGCAGAGATGGGGGCGTCGAGACCCAGTACTTC. The rearrangement uses TRBV15 and TRBJ2-5; D is perhaps TRBD1 (6 bases). Germline CDR1 reads LNHNV; CDR2 reads YYDKDF (reference sequence). The CDR3 is made up of 14 amino acids.

This clonotype was picked up many times. The genes are TRBV7-9 and TRBJ2-5; D uncertain. The CDR3 covers 17 residues. V dropped 5 bases and J dropped 0 bases, with 19 bases sitting between them. Germline V lookup: CDR1 SEHNR, CDR2 FQNEAQ (reference sequence). CDR3 sequence reads: CASSPFAQKRYQETQYF. In DNA form, the CDR3 reads TGTGCCAGCAGCCCATTCGCACAGAAGAGGTACCAAGAGACCCAGTACTTC. The full variable domain, completed using reference TRBV7-9 and TRBJ2-5, is DTGVSQNPRHKITKRGQNVTFRCDPISEHNRLYWYRQTLGQGPEFLTYFQNEAQLEKSRLLSDRFSAERPKGSFSTLEIQRTEQGDSAMYLCASSPFAQKRYQETQYFGPGTRLLVL.

The rearrangement joins TRBV19 to TRBJ1-5, with TRBD1 identical over 7 bases. The trim removed 7 bases at V and 5 bases at J, leaving 2 bases unmatched. Germline CDR1 is LNHDA and CDR2 is SQIVND (reference sequence). This CDR3 is built from 12 residues. CDR3 amino acids: CASTTGHQPQHF. The CDR3, as DNA: TGTGCCAGTACGACAGGGCATCAGCCCCAGCATTTT.

The gene calls are TRBV6-2 or TRBV6-3 and TRBJ1-5; D ambiguous. The CDR3 consists of 13 residues. Trimming removed 2 bases at V and 4 bases at J, with 6 bases between. In germline, CDR1 is MNHEY, CDR2 SVGEGT. CDR3 loop: CASSYTRNQPQHF. The CDR3 region has the DNA TGTGCCAGCAGTTACACTCGGAATCAGCCCCAGCATTTT.

This clonotype was counted many times. This chain joins TRBV28 and TRBJ1-4; TRBD1 matches at 8 bases. The CDR3 runs to 13 residues. The junction had 7 bases not matched to a gene; V was cut back by 2 bases and J by 14 bases. Germline CDR1 is MDHEN and CDR2 is SYDVKM. The CDR3: CASSLLQGEHLFF. In DNA, the CDR3 is TGTGCCAGCAGTTTACTACAGGGGGAACATCTGTTTTTT. Looking up the rest from reference TRBV28 and TRBJ1-4 gives the full variable domain: DVKVTQSSRYLVKRTGEKVFLECVQDMDHENMFWYRQDPGLGLRLIYFSYDVKMKEKGDIPEGYSVSREKKERFSLILESASTNQTSMYLCASSLLQGEHLFFGSGTQLSVL.

This clonotype occurred many times. This chain uses TRBV12-3 or TRBV12-4 with TRBJ1-5, with TRBD1 as a possible D gene (6 bases). Trimming shortened V by 1 base and J by 3 bases, and 10 bases separated the two germline ends. This CDR3 has 15 residues. The DNA for the CDR3 is TGTGCCAGCAGTTTAGAGGACAGCCTCAATCAGCCCCAGCATTTT. It codes for CASSLEDSLNQPQHF.

Ten or more counts support this clonotype. This chain joins TRBV11-2 and TRBJ2-5; 7 bases line up with TRBD2. The germline CDR1 and CDR2 sequences are SGHAT and FQNNGV. V was pared by 6 bases and J by 4 bases, with 11 bases of the junction left unmatched. This CDR3 has 15 residues. The CDR3 DNA reads TGTGCCAGCAGTCGGCGGGACTATAAGGGAGAGACCCAGTACTTC. This codes for CASSRRDYKGETQYF.

The chain joins TRBV12-3 or TRBV12-4 to TRBJ1-4, with 9 bases matching TRBD1. Unmatched junction bases numbered 4, after V lost 1 base and J lost 7 bases. The CDR3 runs to 15 residues. CDR3 region: CASSLGDRVGEKLFF. CDR3 bases: TGTGCCAGCAGTTTAGGGGACAGGGTCGGTGAAAAACTGTTTTTT.

This clonotype was counted between two and nine times. The V gene is TRBV6-1, the J gene TRBJ2-3; the D is unclear. Trimming stripped 10 bases from V and 3 bases from J, with 8 bases between. The length of the CDR3 is 11 residues. Per germline, CDR1 MNHNS and CDR2 SASEGT. This CDR3 reads CATSQTDTQYF. The CDR3 DNA sequence: TGTGCCACCTCCCAGACAGATACGCAGTATTTT.